This T cell receptor (beta chain) was retrieved from a study of shared clonotypes between healthy human individuals. The overall study: A couple of women and a few men aged 18 to 49 made up the donors.

The V and J ends lost 1 base and 6 bases, in that order; junction bases with no gene match: 8. Germline CDR1 and CDR2: SGHAT and FQNNGV. This CDR3 has 15 residues. Sequenced by immunoSEQ multiplex PCR; TCRdb stores in-frame clones only, minus some. The sample has under 350,000 clones; more than 75% are singletons. The receptor was derived from a man younger than 35 in good health. V is TRBV11-2 and J is TRBJ1-2; 7 bases are a match to TRBD1. Sequenced: memory CD8+ T cells sorted from blood. Subset reported: CD45RO+ cells pooled with CCR7-negative TemRA cells. CDR3: CASSLVTGVLNGYTF. In DNA form, the CDR3 reads TGTGCCAGCAGCTTAGTTACAGGGGTTTTGAATGGCTACACCTTC.